The source of this T cell receptor beta chain is a study of blood T cell repertoires in COVID-19. Germline V lookup: CDR1 SGHDT, CDR2 YYEEEE. The CDR3 consists of 10 residues. Trimming took 7 bases from V and 4 from J, leaving 6 bases between them. TCRdb's copy holds only in-frame clones and misses some; the assay was immunoSEQ multiplex PCR. This table holds about 270,000 clones, 81% found once. This clone showed up just a few times. The chain employs TRBV5-6 and TRBJ2-7; tentatively, D is TRBD2 (5 bases). The receptor comes from a woman aged 55-70 years with active or convalescent COVID-19. Sequenced: peripheral blood. CDR3 protein: CASGGYEQYF. CDR3 in DNA: TGTGCCAGCGGAGGATACGAGCAGTACTTC.